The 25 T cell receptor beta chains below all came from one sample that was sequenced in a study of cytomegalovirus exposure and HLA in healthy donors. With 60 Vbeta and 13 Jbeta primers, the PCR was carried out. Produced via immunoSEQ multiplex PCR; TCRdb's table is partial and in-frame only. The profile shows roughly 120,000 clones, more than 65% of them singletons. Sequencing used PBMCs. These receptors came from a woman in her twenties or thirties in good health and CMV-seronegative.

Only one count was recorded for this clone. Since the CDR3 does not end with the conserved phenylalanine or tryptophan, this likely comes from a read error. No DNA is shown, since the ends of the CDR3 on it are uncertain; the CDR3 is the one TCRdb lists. The CDR3: CASSLGFGGRGLPGI. The gene calls are TRBV7-8 and TRBJ1-4. Germline lookup yields CDR1 SGHVS and CDR2 FQNEAQ. The CDR3 is 15 residues long, ends included.

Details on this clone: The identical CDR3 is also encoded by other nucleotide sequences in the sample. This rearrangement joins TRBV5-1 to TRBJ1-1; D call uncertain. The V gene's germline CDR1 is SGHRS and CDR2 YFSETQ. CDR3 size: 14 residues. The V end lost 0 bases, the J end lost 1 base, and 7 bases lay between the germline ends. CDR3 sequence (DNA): TGCGCCAGCAGCTTGGGGGCAGCGAACACTGAAGCTTTCTTT. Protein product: CASSLGAANTEAFF.

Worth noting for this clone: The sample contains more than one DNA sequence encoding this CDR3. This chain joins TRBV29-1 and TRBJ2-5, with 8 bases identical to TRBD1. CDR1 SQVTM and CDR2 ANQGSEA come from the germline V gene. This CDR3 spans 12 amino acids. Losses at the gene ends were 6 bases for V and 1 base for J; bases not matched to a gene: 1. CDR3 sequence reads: CSVDRAQETQYF. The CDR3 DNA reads TGCAGCGTGGACAGGGCCCAAGAGACCCAGTACTTC.

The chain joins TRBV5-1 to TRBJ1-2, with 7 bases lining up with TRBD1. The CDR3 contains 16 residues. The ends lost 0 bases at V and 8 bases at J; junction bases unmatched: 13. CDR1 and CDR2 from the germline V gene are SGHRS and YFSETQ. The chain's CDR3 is CASSLAMDRPFGGYTF. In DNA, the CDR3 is TGCGCCAGCAGCTTGGCCATGGACAGGCCCTTTGGCGGCTACACCTTC.

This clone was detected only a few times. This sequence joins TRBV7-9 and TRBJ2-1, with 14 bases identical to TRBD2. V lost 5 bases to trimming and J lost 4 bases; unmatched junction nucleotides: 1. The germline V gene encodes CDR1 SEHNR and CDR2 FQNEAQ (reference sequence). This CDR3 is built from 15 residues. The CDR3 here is CASSRTSGGYNEQFF. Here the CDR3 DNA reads TGTGCCAGCAGCCGGACTAGCGGGGGGTACAATGAGCAGTTCTTC.

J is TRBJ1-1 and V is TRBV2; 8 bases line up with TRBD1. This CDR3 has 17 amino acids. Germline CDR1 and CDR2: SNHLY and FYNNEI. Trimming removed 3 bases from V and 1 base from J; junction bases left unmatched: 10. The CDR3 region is CASSDLGQGPANTEAFF. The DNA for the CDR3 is TGTGCCAGCAGTGATTTAGGACAGGGACCTGCGAACACTGAAGCTTTCTTT.

CDR3 DNA sequence: TGTGCCAGCAGTAAAGGGGGTAGCTCCTACAATGAGCAGTTCTTC. This sequence encodes CASSKGGSSYNEQFF. The J gene is TRBJ2-1, the V gene TRBV11-3, with D possibly matching TRBD1 (6 bases). Trimming took 6 bases from V and 0 from J, leaving 12 bases between them. The CDR3 runs 15 residues. Germline-derived CDR1 and CDR2 are SGHNT and YENEEA.

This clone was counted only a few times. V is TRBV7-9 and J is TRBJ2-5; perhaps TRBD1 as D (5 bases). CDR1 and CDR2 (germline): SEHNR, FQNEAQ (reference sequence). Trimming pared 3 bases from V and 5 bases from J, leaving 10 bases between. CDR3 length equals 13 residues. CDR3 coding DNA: TGTGCCAGCAGCTTTGGGGCTGGGGAGACCCAGTACTTC. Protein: CASSFGAGETQYF.

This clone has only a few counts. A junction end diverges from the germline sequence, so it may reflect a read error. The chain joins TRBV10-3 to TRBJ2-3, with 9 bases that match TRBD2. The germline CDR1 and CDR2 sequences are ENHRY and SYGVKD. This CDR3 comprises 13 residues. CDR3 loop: CGTLAGNTDTQYF. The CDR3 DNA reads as TGCGGGACCCTAGCGGGGAACACAGATACGCAGTATTTT.

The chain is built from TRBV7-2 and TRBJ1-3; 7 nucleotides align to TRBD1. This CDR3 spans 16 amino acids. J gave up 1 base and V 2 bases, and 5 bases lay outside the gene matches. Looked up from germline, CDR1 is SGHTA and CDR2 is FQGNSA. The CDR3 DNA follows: TGTGCCAGCAGCTTACTGACAGGGCTTTCTGGAAACACCATATATTTT. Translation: CASSLLTGLSGNTIYF.

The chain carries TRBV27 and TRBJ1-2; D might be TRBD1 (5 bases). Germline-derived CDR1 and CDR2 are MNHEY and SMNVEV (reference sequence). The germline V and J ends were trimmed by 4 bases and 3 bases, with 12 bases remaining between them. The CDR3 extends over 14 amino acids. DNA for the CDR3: TGTGCCAGCAGTTCAAAAGGGGTCGACTATGGCTACACCTTC. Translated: CASSSKGVDYGYTF.

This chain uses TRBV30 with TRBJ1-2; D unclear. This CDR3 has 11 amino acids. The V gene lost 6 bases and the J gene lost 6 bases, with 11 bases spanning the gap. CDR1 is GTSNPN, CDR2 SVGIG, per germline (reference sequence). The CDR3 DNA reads TGTGCCTGCCTCCCGGTGAATGGCTACACCTTC. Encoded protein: CACLPVNGYTF. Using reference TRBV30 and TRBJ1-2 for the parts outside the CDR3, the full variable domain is SQTIHQWPATLVQPVGSPLSLECTVEGTSNPNLYWYRQAAGRGLQLLFYSVGIGQISSEVPQNLSASRPQDRQFILSSKKLLLSDSGFYLCACLPVNGYTFGSGTRLTVV.

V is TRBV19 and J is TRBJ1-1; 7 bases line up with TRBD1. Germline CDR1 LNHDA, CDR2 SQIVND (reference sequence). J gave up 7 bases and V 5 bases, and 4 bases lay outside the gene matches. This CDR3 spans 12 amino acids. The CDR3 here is CASSHDRVEAFF. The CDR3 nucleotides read TGTGCCAGTAGTCACGACAGGGTTGAAGCTTTCTTT.

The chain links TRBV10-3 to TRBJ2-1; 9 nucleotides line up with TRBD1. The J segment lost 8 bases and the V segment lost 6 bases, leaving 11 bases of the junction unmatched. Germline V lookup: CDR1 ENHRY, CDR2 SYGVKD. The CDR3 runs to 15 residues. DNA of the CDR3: TGTGCCATCAGCCCCGGGACAGGGCCCCCATATGAGCAGTTCTTC. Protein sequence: CAISPGTGPPYEQFF.

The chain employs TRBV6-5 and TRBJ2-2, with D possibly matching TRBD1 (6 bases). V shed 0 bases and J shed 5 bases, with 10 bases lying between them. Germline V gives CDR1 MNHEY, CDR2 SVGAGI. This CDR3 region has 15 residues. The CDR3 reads CASSYSMQGTGELFF. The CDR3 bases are TGTGCCAGCAGTTACTCGATGCAGGGGACCGGGGAGCTGTTTTTT.

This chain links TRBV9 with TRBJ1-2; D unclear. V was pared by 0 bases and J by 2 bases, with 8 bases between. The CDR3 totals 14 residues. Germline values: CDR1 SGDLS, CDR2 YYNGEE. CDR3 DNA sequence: TGTGCCAGCAGCGTAGGAGAGCTAAACTATGGCTACACCTTC. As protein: CASSVGELNYGYTF.

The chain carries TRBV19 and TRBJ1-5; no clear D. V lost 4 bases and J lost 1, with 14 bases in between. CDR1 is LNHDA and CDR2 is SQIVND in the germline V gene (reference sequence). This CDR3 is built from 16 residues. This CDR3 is CASSTQTRTSNQPQHF. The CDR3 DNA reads TGTGCCAGTAGTACTCAAACACGTACCAGCAATCAGCCCCAGCATTTT.

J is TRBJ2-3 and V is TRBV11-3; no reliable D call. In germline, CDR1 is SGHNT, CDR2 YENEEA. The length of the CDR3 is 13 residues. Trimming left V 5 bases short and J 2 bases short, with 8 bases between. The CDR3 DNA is TGTGCCAGCAGCCAAAGACTCACAGATACGCAGTATTTT. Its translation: CASSQRLTDTQYF.

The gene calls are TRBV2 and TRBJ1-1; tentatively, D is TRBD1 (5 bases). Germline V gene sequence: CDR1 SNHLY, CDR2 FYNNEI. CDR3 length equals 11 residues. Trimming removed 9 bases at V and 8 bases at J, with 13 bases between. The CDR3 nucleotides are TGTGCCAGTACTACAGGTAGCGAAGCTTTCTTT. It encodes CASTTGSEAFF.

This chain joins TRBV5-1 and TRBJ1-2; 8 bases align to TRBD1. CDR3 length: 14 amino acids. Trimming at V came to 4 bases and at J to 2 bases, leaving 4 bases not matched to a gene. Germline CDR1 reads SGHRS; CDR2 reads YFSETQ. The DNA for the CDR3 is TGCGCCAGCAGCCTCGGACAGGGAAACTATGGCTACACCTTC. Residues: CASSLGQGNYGYTF.

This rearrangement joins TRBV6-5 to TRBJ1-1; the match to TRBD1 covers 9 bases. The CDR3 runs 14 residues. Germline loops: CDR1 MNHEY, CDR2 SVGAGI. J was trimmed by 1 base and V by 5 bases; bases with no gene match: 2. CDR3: CASSEDRGNTEAFF. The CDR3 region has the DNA TGTGCCAGCAGTGAGGACAGGGGGAACACTGAAGCTTTCTTT.

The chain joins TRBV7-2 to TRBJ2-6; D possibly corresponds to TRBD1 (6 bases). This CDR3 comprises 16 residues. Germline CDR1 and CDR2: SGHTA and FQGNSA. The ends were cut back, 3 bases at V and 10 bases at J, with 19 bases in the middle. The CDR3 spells CASSFDITQGSNVLTF. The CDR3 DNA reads TGTGCCAGCAGCTTTGATATCACACAGGGTTCAAACGTCCTGACTTTC.

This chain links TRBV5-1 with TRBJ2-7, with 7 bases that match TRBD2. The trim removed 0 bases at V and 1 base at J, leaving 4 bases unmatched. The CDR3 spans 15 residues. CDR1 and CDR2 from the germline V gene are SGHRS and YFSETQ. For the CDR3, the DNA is TGCGCCAGCAGCTTGGGTCGGGGACTATCCTACGAGCAGTACTTC. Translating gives CASSLGRGLSYEQYF.

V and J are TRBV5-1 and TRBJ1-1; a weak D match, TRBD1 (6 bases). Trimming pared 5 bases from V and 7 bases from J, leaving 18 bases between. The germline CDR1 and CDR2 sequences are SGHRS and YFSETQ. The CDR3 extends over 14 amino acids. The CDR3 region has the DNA TGCGCCAGCAGTTCCGGGGGGCGGGTAATTGAAGCTTTCTTT. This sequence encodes CASSSGGRVIEAFF. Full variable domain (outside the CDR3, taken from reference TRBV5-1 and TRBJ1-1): KAGVTQTPRYLIKTRGQQVTLSCSPISGHRSVSWYQQTPGQGLQFLFEYFSETQRNKGNFPGRFSGRQFSNSRSEMNVSTLELGDSALYLCASSSGGRVIEAFFGQGTRLTVV.

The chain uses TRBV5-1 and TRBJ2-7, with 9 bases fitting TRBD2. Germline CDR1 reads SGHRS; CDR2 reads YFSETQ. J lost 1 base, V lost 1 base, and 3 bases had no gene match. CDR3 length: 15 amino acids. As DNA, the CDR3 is TGCGCCAGCAGCTTGTTTAGCGGGAGTTCCTACGAGCAGTACTTC. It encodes CASSLFSGSSYEQYF.